The text below deals with one T cell receptor beta chain. The data are from a study of CD8 T cells in Susac syndrome. The sequenced target, TCR beta, came from blood CD8+ and CD4+ T cells. Healthy donors served as the controls. They were matched for age and sex. FACS was used to enrich TEMRA cells, whereas the CD8+ and CD4+ T cells were obtained by negative isolation. This CDR3 contains 14 residues. Per germline, CDR1 MGHDK and CDR2 SYGVNS. V lost 0 bases and J 3 bases, leaving 5 bases between the germline ends. An input of 0.5 to 1 ug of RNA was subjected to reverse transcription using random hexamers. It was immunoSEQ multiplex PCR that amplified TCR beta CDR3 across 54 Vbeta and 13 Jbeta. Each CDR3 protein gets one entry after TCRdb re-called the immunoSEQ multiplex PCR reads with MiXCR. The table includes 95,000 or so distinct CDR3 sequences, approximately 92% detected once.

This TCR came from a human donor in good health. The rearrangement links TRBV25-1 to TRBJ2-2, with D possibly TRBD1 on 5 matching bases. Sequenced input: CD8+ T cells from PBMCs. CDR3 sequence (DNA): TGTGCCAGCAGTGAATACAGGGACACCGGGGAGCTGTTTTTT. Its translation: CASSEYRDTGELFF.